This T cell receptor beta chain is drawn from a study of post-analysis software for immune sequencing data. Study conclusions and caveats: Patients carried four or five TRBV segments more frequently than controls did, and TRBV5-6, TRBV5-1 and TRBV20-1 were among them.

The length of the CDR3 is 17 residues. The V gene lost 4 bases and the J gene lost 3 bases, with 22 bases spanning the gap. Germline V gene data show CDR1 as SGHRS and CDR2 as YFSETQ. Concerning this clonotype itself: Its antigen remains unidentified.

Unique molecular identifiers had been added to the TCR beta cDNA libraries. MiXCR, run by TCRdb on the PCR reads, gives a single entry per CDR3 protein. The repertoire holds about 540,000 distinct CDR3 sequences, 34% seen once, with 4.5% to 7.5% in the top ten. The chain uses TRBV5-1 and TRBJ1-1; D possibly corresponds to TRBD1 (6 bases). Sequences were obtained from blood. The sequence came from a girl aged 2-17 years with multiple sclerosis. The CDR3 bases are TGCGCCAGCAGCCCCGCTCGGGGCGGGACAAGAGACACTGAAGCTTTCTTT. Translation: CASSPARGGTRDTEAFF.